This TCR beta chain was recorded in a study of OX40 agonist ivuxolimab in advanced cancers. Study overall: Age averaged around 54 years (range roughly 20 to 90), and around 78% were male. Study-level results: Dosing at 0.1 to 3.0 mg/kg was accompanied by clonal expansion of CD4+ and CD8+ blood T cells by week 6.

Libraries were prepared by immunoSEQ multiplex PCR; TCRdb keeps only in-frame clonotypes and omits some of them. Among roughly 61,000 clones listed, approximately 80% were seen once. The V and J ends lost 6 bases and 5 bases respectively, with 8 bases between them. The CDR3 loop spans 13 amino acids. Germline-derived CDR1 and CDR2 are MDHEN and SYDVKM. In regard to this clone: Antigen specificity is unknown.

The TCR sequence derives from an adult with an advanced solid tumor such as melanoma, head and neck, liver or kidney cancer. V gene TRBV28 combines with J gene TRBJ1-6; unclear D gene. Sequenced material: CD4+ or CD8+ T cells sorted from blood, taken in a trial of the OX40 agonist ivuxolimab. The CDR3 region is CASRPGNNSPLHF. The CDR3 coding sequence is TGTGCCAGCAGACCGGGGAATAATTCACCCCTCCACTTT.